Given below is one T cell receptor (beta chain) in context. These data come from a study of blood T cell repertoires in COVID-19. As originally analysed: Estimated nucleated cell counts came from reference gene primer amplification. Clones were sequenced by immunoSEQ multiplex PCR, and TCRdb holds only the in-frame ones, with some missing. Clonal size and the V and J genes are those of that table, whereas D and trimming came from the DNA. The sample carries some 160,000 clones, more than 75% recorded once. The CDR3 is made up of 15 amino acids. Germline CDR1 reads LNHDA; CDR2 reads SQIVND (reference sequence). The ends were cut back, 5 bases at V and 1 base at J, with 11 bases in the middle.

V and J are TRBV19 and TRBJ2-2; D is ambiguous. Sample: peripheral blood. This TCR derives from a man over 45 who had recovered from COVID-19. CDR3 nucleotide sequence: TGTGCCAGTAGTTTCGTGACAATGAACACCGGGGAGCTGTTTTTT. It specifies CASSFVTMNTGELFF.